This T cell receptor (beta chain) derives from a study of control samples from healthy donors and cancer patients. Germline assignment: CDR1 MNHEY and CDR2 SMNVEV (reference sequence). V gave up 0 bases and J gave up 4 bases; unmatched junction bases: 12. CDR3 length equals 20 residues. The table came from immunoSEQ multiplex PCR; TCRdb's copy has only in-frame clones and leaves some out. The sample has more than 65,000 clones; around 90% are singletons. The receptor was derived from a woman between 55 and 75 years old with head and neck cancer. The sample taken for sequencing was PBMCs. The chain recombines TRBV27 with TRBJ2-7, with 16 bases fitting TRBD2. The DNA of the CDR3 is TGTGCCAGCAGTTTATCGAATCCCCTGGGACTAGCGGGAGGGCCGTACGAGCAGTACTTC. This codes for CASSLSNPLGLAGGPYEQYF.